This passage covers 10 T cell receptor beta chains from one sample sequenced in a study of blood T cell repertoires in COVID-19. Measured with immunoSEQ multiplex PCR; TCRdb has only the in-frame clones, and not every one. The sample has approximately 130,000 clones; around four fifths are singletons. The sequenced material came from peripheral blood. All receptors derive from a human donor in a cohort sampled during active COVID-19.

The V call is TRBV18, the J call TRBJ1-2; 8 positions match TRBD1. CDR3 length: 13 residues. V trimming: 3 bases; J trimming: 8 bases; junction bases outside the gene matches: 5. In germline, CDR1 is KGHSH, CDR2 LQKENI. The CDR3 region has the DNA TGTGCCAGCTCACCGACAGGGGTTCGGGGCTACACCTTC. It is translated as CASSPTGVRGYTF. The full variable domain, completed using reference TRBV18 and TRBJ1-2, is NAGVMQNPRHLVRRRGQEARLRCSPMKGHSHVYWYRQLPEEGLKFMVYLQKENIIDESGMPKERFSAEFPKEGPSILRIQQVVRGDSAAYFCASSPTGVRGYTFGSGTRLTVV.

The chain carries TRBV27 and TRBJ2-1; TRBD1 matches at 9 bases. Germline assignment: CDR1 MNHEY and CDR2 SMNVEV (reference sequence). V dropped 6 bases and J dropped 3; count of bases not matched to a gene: 6. This CDR3 is built from 15 residues. This CDR3 is CASRPGQGNYNEQFF. The CDR3 region has the DNA TGTGCCAGCAGACCGGGACAGGGAAACTACAATGAGCAGTTCTTC.

The rearrangement joins TRBV18 to TRBJ1-2; the match to TRBD1 covers 10 bases. CDR3 size: 14 residues. Germline CDR1 is KGHSH and CDR2 is LQKENI. The ends lost 5 bases at V and 3 bases at J; junction bases unmatched: 3. DNA of the CDR3: TGTGCCAGCTCATCCGGGACAGGGGACTATGGCTACACCTTC. Encoded protein: CASSSGTGDYGYTF.

The chain employs TRBV4-2 and TRBJ2-1; D is uncertain. Germline assignment: CDR1 LGHNA and CDR2 YNFKEQ. The CDR3 extends over 14 amino acids. The germline V and J ends were trimmed by 0 bases and 5 bases, with 8 bases remaining between them. CDR3 in DNA: TGTGCCAGCAGCCAAGATGATAGAAACAATGAGCAGTTCTTC. This sequence encodes CASSQDDRNNEQFF.

This clone came up a few times. The chain employs TRBV4-1 and TRBJ1-2; 7 bases are shared with TRBD1. Germline V lookup: CDR1 MGHRA, CDR2 YSYEKL. CDR3 length: 16 residues. The junction had 8 bases not matched to a gene; V was cut back by 0 bases and J by 4 bases. CDR3 sequence reads: CASSQELGQPLYGYTF. In nucleotides, the CDR3 is TGCGCCAGCAGCCAAGAATTGGGACAGCCCCTCTATGGCTACACCTTC.

About this clone itself: One end of the junction varies from germline; a read error may be responsible. The chain carries TRBV6-6 and TRBJ2-7, with 7 bases matching TRBD2. The length of the CDR3 is 11 residues. Germline loops: CDR1 MNHNY, CDR2 SVGAGI (reference sequence). The CDR3 is CALSFGGGYLF. CDR3 DNA sequence: TGTGCCCTCTCGTTTGGCGGGGGATATCTCTTC.

The V call is TRBV4-1, the J call TRBJ2-1, with 8 nucleotides matching TRBD2. The CDR3 runs to 15 residues. J gave up 4 bases and V 2 bases, and 4 bases lay outside the gene matches. Germline V gene data show CDR1 as MGHRA and CDR2 as YSYEKL. The CDR3 reads CASSQSSGSYNEQFF. CDR3 nucleotides: TGCGCCAGCAGCCAATCTAGCGGGTCTTACAATGAGCAGTTCTTC.

The V call is TRBV7-6, the J call TRBJ2-2; D ambiguous. The V gene's germline CDR1 is SGHVS and CDR2 FNYEAQ. Trimming cost V 8 bases and J 4 bases, with 5 bases left between them. The CDR3 is made up of 11 amino acids. In DNA, the CDR3 is TGTGCCAGCTCGAGCACCGGGGAGCTGTTTTTT. It yields the protein CASSSTGELFF.

This clone was detected only a few times. This rearrangement joins TRBV9 to TRBJ2-2; D may be TRBD2 (6 bases). Trimming removed 2 bases at V and 6 bases at J, with 8 bases between. The CDR3 is 13 residues long. Germline V gives CDR1 SGDLS, CDR2 YYNGEE. CDR3 loop: CASSVRLAGELFF. Written as DNA, the CDR3 is TGTGCCAGCAGCGTTAGACTAGCCGGGGAGCTGTTTTTT.

This chain joins TRBV3-1 (or the pseudogene TRBV3-2) and TRBJ2-3; 8 nucleotides agree with TRBD2. This CDR3 has 15 amino acids. Germline assignment: CDR1 LGHDT and CDR2 YNNKEL (reference sequence). The ends lost 6 bases at V and 1 base at J; junction bases unmatched: 6. In DNA, the CDR3 is TGTGCCAGCAGTCGTGGACTAGCTCGCACAGATACGCAGTATTTT. The encoded protein is CASSRGLARTDTQYF.